This T cell receptor (beta chain) was recovered during a study of T cells of healthy individuals. At least ten counts were recorded for this clonotype. Germline assignment: CDR1 MNHEY and CDR2 SMNVEV (reference sequence). The CDR3 runs to 16 residues. V was shortened by 3 bases and J by 1 base, with 14 bases between the two germline ends. Each CDR3 protein gets one entry after TCRdb re-called the 5' RACE reads with MiXCR. The sample records 95,000 to 100,000 distinct CDR3 sequences, around 17% being singletons. This chain uses TRBV27 with TRBJ2-3; D may match TRBD1 or TRBD2 (5 bases each). The receptor was isolated from a human donor in good health. CDR3 nucleotides: TGTGCCAGCAGTTTGAGGGACCCCGCTCGCACAGATACGCAGTATTTT. This gives the protein CASSLRDPARTDTQYF.